The sequence of this T cell receptor beta chain was determined in a study of cytomegalovirus exposure and HLA in healthy donors. Researchers ran the PCR with 60 Vbeta and 13 Jbeta primers. Measured with immunoSEQ multiplex PCR; TCRdb has only the in-frame clones, and not every one. The sample shows 150,000 to 200,000 clones, roughly 80% of them seen only once. Germline V gene lookup returns CDR1 SGHRS and CDR2 YFSETQ. This CDR3 spans 14 amino acids. The germline V and J ends were trimmed by 0 bases and 1 base, with 7 bases remaining between them. Sequenced material: PBMCs. This rearrangement joins TRBV5-1 to TRBJ1-1; a possible D gene is TRBD1 (5 bases). This receptor was taken from a man aged 25 to 40 in good health and CMV-seropositive. The CDR3 DNA is TGCGCCAGCAGCTTGGTCGGACAGAACACTGAAGCTTTCTTT. It encodes CASSLVGQNTEAFF.